The rows below give T cell receptor beta chains drawn from one sample of a study of CD8+ T cells in alopecia areata. Sequenced by immunoSEQ multiplex PCR; TCRdb stores in-frame clones only, minus some. The repertoire holds 110,000 or so clones, less than 70% seen once, with 3% to 4% in the top ten. The starting material was CD4+ T cells sorted from blood, obtained at week 24, from a patient treated with tofacitinib. Every receptor here comes from a human donor with alopecia areata. CDR3s include the opening cysteine and the closing phenylalanine or tryptophan.

V	CDR3
TRBV5-6	CASSSITPQYEQYF
TRBV7-9	CASSIKGETSGESGEQFF
TRBV19	CASSRSPQETQYF
TRBV29-1	CSVQEGATQYF
TRBV29-1	CSVEVGTPSEIYEQYF
TRBV4-3	CASSQDPGTGGYTF
TRBV30	CAWKRQGSYEQYF
TRBV4-2	CASSQEKMRGEAFF
TRBV30	CAWSGLVWGYTF
TRBV29-1	CSVTPSSEQFF
TRBV5-6	CASSRQGHTYEQYF
TRBV23-1	CATDLRVYTYYEQYF
TRBV7-9	CASSLALVAFF
TRBV5-6	CASSSLAGFVEKLFF
TRBV5-4	CASSLASGGSTDTQYF
TRBV5-1	CASSLMGANTEAFF
TRBV2	CASTGLAAYIQYF
TRBV30	CAWSVGLTYEQYF
TRBV6-5	CASSYVGGEQFF
TRBV27	CASSLSTPAYEQYF
TRBV27	CASSFLTGIRFAGYTF
TRBV2	CASSEALGPGHSNQPQHF
TRBV30	CAWSVRDSQQYF
TRBV4-1	CASSEVGLRVDYGYTF
TRBV29-1	CSVGGTGIVNEQYF
TRBV18	CASSPGGGTDTQYF
TRBV19	CASSTTGRSGNTIYF
TRBV18	CASEGEETQYF
TRBV25-1	CASSEGGANTGELFF
TRBV19	CASRTTGTGGSPNTGELFF
TRBV7-2	CASSFNSGGAAGEQFF
TRBV5-1	CASSTTSGGRRTDTQYF
TRBV27	CASRSRGEGKLFF
TRBV7-9	CASRSRTGSEKLFF
TRBV13	CASSSLRGRRTEAFF
TRBV7-2	CASSYGTSGHTQYF
TRBV7-2	CASSSQGARGQPQHF
TRBV7-2	CASRLLVGDYEQYF
TRBV5-4	CASSWGGPTSTDTQYF
TRBV7-9	CASSLAGDSVSGQYF
TRBV30	CAWDGGSNQPQHF